Listed here are 21 T cell receptor beta chains from one sample, sequenced in a study of T cell changes during pregnancy in multiple sclerosis. Generated by immunoSEQ multiplex PCR, the TCRdb table keeps only in-frame clones and is missing some. Of approximately 30,000 clones detected, 90% appear once; the ten largest clones hold around 11%. Sequencing used CD8+ T cells from peripheral blood mononuclear cells, obtained before pregnancy. The receptor source for this set is a female donor with multiple sclerosis, enrolled in a pregnancy study.

This clone has just one count. This chain uses TRBV19 with TRBJ1-1; TRBD1 matches at 8 bases. The CDR3 is 14 residues long. Germline CDR1 reads LNHDA; CDR2 reads SQIVND (reference sequence). V lost 5 bases to trimming and J lost 6 bases; unmatched junction nucleotides: 8. CDR3 sequence: CASSPSGGNAEAFF. CDR3 coding DNA: TGTGCCAGTAGTCCCTCAGGGGGCAACGCTGAAGCTTTCTTT.

CDR3 residues: CASSQGSQPQHF. Written as DNA, the CDR3 is TGTGCCAGCAGTCAGGGTTCTCAGCCCCAGCATTTT. The V gene is TRBV27, the J gene TRBJ1-5, with D possibly being TRBD1 (5 bases). The ends were cut back, 5 bases at V and 6 bases at J, with 8 bases in the middle. CDR3 length: 12 residues. Germline values: CDR1 MNHEY, CDR2 SMNVEV (reference sequence).

This clone is deemed medium-sized. V gene TRBV15 combines with J gene TRBJ2-7; 8 bases match TRBD2. With 5 bases clipped from V and 2 bases from J, the junction kept 8 bases outside the gene matches. The germline gives CDR1 LNHNV, CDR2 YYDKDF (reference sequence). This CDR3 has 15 residues. The CDR3 loop reads CATSLSSGGAYEQYF. DNA of the CDR3: TGTGCCACCAGCCTAAGTTCCGGGGGGGCCTACGAGCAGTACTTC.

The chain employs TRBV5-1 and TRBJ2-1; TRBD2 matches 10 bases. The CDR3 is made up of 17 amino acids. V gave up 4 bases and J gave up 0 bases; unmatched junction bases: 7. CDR1 SGHRS and CDR2 YFSETQ come from the germline V gene. This CDR3 reads CASSPLSGRVSYNEQFF. The CDR3 bases are TGCGCCAGCAGCCCCCTCAGCGGGAGGGTCTCCTACAATGAGCAGTTCTTC.

This chain uses TRBV2 with TRBJ1-2; D is possibly TRBD1 (5 bases). The CDR3 is 15 amino acids. Germline V gene data show CDR1 as SNHLY and CDR2 as FYNNEI. Trimming removed 2 bases at V and 2 bases at J, with 12 bases between. This CDR3 is CASSETYAGNYGYTF. Written as DNA, the CDR3 is TGTGCCAGCAGTGAAACCTACGCAGGGAACTATGGCTACACCTTC.

This chain connects TRBV9 to TRBJ2-1; D is possibly TRBD1 (6 bases). The CDR3 contains 13 residues. Germline CDR1 is SGDLS and CDR2 is YYNGEE. Trimming left V 4 bases short and J 6 bases short, with 11 bases between. The CDR3 loop is CASSRRGFNEQFF. CDR3 coding DNA: TGTGCCAGCAGCCGCAGGGGATTCAATGAGCAGTTCTTC.

The chain has TRBV2 and TRBJ1-1; 8 nucleotides line up with TRBD1. CDR3 length equals 15 residues. Trimming cost V 6 bases and J 5 bases; bases outside gene matches: 11. From germline, CDR1 is SNHLY and CDR2 FYNNEI. In nucleotides, the CDR3 is TGTGCCAGCAGAGGTGGGACAGGTGAAGGAACTGAAGCTTTCTTT. The encoded protein is CASRGGTGEGTEAFF.

The gene calls are TRBV7-8 and TRBJ2-1, with D perhaps matching TRBD1 (6 bases). This CDR3 has 17 residues. The V end was cut by 1 base, the J end by 2 bases, with 15 bases between. From germline, CDR1 is SGHVS and CDR2 FQNEAQ. The CDR3 loop reads CASSLVSRPGAYNEQFF. The CDR3 nucleotides are TGTGCCAGCAGCTTAGTTTCCCGTCCAGGGGCCTACAATGAGCAGTTCTTC.

The chain joins TRBV6-4 to TRBJ2-3; 8 nucleotides match TRBD2. Trimming removed 5 bases from V and 5 bases from J; junction bases left unmatched: 6. Germline V gives CDR1 MRHNA, CDR2 SNTAGT. The CDR3 spans 14 residues. The CDR3 DNA sequence: TGTGCCAGCAGTCCCGGGGGGGGTGGAGATACGCAGTATTTT. Translation: CASSPGGGGDTQYF.

This chain joins TRBV5-6 and TRBJ2-7, with D perhaps matching TRBD1 (6 bases). The CDR3 has 12 residues. Germline V gives CDR1 SGHDT, CDR2 YYEEEE. Trimming took off 0 bases at V and 6 bases at J, with 7 bases between the two ends. CDR3: CASSLGGGEQYF. The CDR3 region has the DNA TGTGCCAGCAGCTTGGGAGGGGGCGAGCAGTACTTC.

Comment on this clone: A read error may account for a junction end that differs from germline. The V and J genes are TRBV6-6 and TRBJ2-1; D is perhaps TRBD1 or TRBD2 (5 bases each). The CDR3 has 15 residues. Germline V gene sequence: CDR1 MNHNY, CDR2 SVGAGI (reference sequence). The CDR3 loop is CASTYSGPQYNEQFF. In nucleotides, the CDR3 is TGTGCCAGCACTTACTCGGGGCCCCAATACAATGAGCAGTTCTTC.

V gene TRBV19 combines with J gene TRBJ1-1, with 7 bases identical to TRBD1. With 3 bases clipped from V and 2 bases from J, the junction kept 6 bases outside the gene matches. CDR1 LNHDA and CDR2 SQIVND come from the germline V gene (reference sequence). The CDR3 loop spans 15 amino acids. The CDR3 DNA is TGTGCCAGTAGTATCTCTCCAGGGGGAAACACTGAAGCTTTCTTT. It translates to CASSISPGGNTEAFF.

V gene TRBV29-1 combines with J gene TRBJ1-2; no definite D call. This CDR3 is built from 13 residues. Trimming shortened V by 6 bases and J by 4 bases, and 15 bases separated the two germline ends. Germline V gene sequence: CDR1 SQVTM, CDR2 ANQGSEA. CDR3 amino acids: CSVAPRGSYGYTF. The CDR3 DNA follows: TGCAGCGTCGCCCCTCGGGGTAGCTATGGCTACACCTTC. The full variable domain, completed using reference TRBV29-1 and TRBJ1-2, is SAVISQKPSRDICQRGTSLTIQCQVDSQVTMMFWYRQQPGQSLTLIATANQGSEATYESGFVIDKFPISRPNLTFSTLTVSNMSPEDSSIYLCSVAPRGSYGYTFGSGTRLTVV.

This sequence joins TRBV6-5 and TRBJ2-7; D is unresolved. Trimming stripped 0 bases from V and 6 bases from J, with 18 bases between. CDR3 length equals 16 residues. Germline assignment: CDR1 MNHEY and CDR2 SVGAGI. DNA of the CDR3: TGTGCCAGCAGTTACTCGGCCGTTACCCTCCCCGCCGAGCAGTACTTC. It translates to CASSYSAVTLPAEQYF.

V gene TRBV6-1 combines with J gene TRBJ2-7; 9 bases agree with TRBD2. The CDR3 spans 16 residues. The J segment lost 1 base and the V segment lost 1 base, leaving 5 bases of the junction unmatched. The germline gives CDR1 MNHNS, CDR2 SASEGT. The CDR3 loop reads CASSEEVSGRSYEQYF. In DNA, the CDR3 is TGTGCCAGCAGTGAAGAGGTTAGCGGGAGATCCTACGAGCAGTACTTC.

A single count supports this clone. This chain links TRBV11-2 with TRBJ2-3; 10 bases fit TRBD2. CDR1 SGHAT and CDR2 FQNNGV come from the germline V gene. Trimming took 4 bases from V and 3 from J; bases not matched to a gene: 10. This CDR3 has 17 amino acids. This chain's CDR3 is CASSSNPLAGDTDTQYF. In DNA form, the CDR3 reads TGTGCCAGCAGCTCCAATCCTCTAGCGGGAGATACAGATACGCAGTATTTT.

This chain uses TRBV11-2 with TRBJ1-4, with 8 positions matching TRBD1. The V segment lost 3 bases and the J segment 13 bases; nucleotides outside the gene matches: 16. Germline V gene lookup returns CDR1 SGHAT and CDR2 FQNNGV. CDR3 length equals 16 residues. In DNA, the CDR3 is TGTGCCAGCAGCTTGGGCCGGGACAGGCCGAATGAGGGACTGTTTTTT. As protein: CASSLGRDRPNEGLFF.

This clone was seen once. The rearrangement joins TRBV27 to TRBJ2-7; D is possibly TRBD2 (5 bases). V was cut by 7 bases and J by 1 base, with 14 bases left in between. The germline gives CDR1 MNHEY, CDR2 SMNVEV (reference sequence). The CDR3 spans 14 residues. The CDR3 region has the DNA TGTGCCAGCACTAACGGAGGACCGTCCTACGAGCAGTACTTC. It yields the protein CASTNGGPSYEQYF.

This chain uses TRBV19 with TRBJ2-1; 8 bases line up with TRBD2. V dropped 2 bases and J dropped 13; count of bases not matched to a gene: 13. The V gene's germline CDR1 is LNHDA and CDR2 SQIVND (reference sequence). CDR3 length: 15 amino acids. CDR3 sequence reads: CASSIWSAGGRGQFF. The CDR3 bases are TGTGCCAGTAGTATATGGAGCGCGGGGGGTAGGGGCCAGTTCTTC.

The J gene is TRBJ2-2, the V gene TRBV5-5; TRBD2 matches at 11 bases. The germline CDR1 and CDR2 sequences are SGHKS and YYEKEE (reference sequence). The CDR3 consists of 18 residues. The junction had 9 bases not matched to a gene; V was cut back by 0 bases and J by 5 bases. CDR3 region: CASSLAWIAGGPTGELFF. DNA for the CDR3: TGTGCCAGCAGCTTGGCCTGGATAGCGGGAGGGCCAACCGGGGAGCTGTTTTTT.

The chain uses TRBV13 and TRBJ2-1, with 10 bases identical to TRBD2. This CDR3 is built from 15 residues. Germline V gene data show CDR1 as PRHDT and CDR2 as FYEKMQ (reference sequence). V shed 5 bases, J shed 1 base, and the junction held 2 bases outside the gene matches. CDR3 protein: CASSKLAGSYNEQFF. The CDR3 coding sequence is TGTGCCAGCAGCAAACTAGCGGGGTCCTACAATGAGCAGTTCTTC.